Listed below are T cell receptor beta chains from one sample, sequenced in a study of blood T cell repertoires in COVID-19. Assay used: immunoSEQ multiplex PCR; TCRdb lists only in-frame clones, some missing. The sample has 250,000 to 350,000 clones, 65% to 90% seen once; the top ten hold about 10%. Input material: PBMCs or T cells enriched from blood (not recorded which). The receptors come from a woman aged 18-29 years who had recovered from COVID-19. The CDR3 runs from the conserved cysteine through the conserved F or W. Each record gives: J gene, V gene, CDR3 protein.

J: TRBJ1-3
V: TRBV10-1
CDR3: CASSGQGHGRNTIYF

J: TRBJ1-1
V: TRBV5-1
CDR3: CASSWDPTDRVPSEAFF

J: TRBJ2-1
V: TRBV3-1/TRBV3-2
CDR3: CASSQYLGLAGNEQFF

J: TRBJ2-2
V: TRBV5-1
CDR3: CASSLDTTNTGKLFF

J: TRBJ1-1
V: TRBV5-4
CDR3: CASSLSGDTEAFF

J: TRBJ1-2
V: TRBV7-6
CDR3: CASSPLHKDYTF

J: TRBJ1-2
V: TRBV28
CDR3: CATENSRAWDYTF

J: TRBJ1-2
V: TRBV10-3
CDR3: CAISELYSYSGYTF

J: TRBJ2-7
V: TRBV6-5
CDR3: CASSPTGVEQYF

J: TRBJ2-7
V: TRBV28
CDR3: CASEPKVFRLGRGYEQYF

J: TRBJ1-2
V: TRBV19
CDR3: CASSIRVQGPAGYTF

J: TRBJ2-5
V: TRBV10-3
CDR3: CAISPDRETQYF

J: TRBJ2-7
V: TRBV11-2
CDR3: CASSPQGGTGSYEQYF

J: TRBJ2-7
V: TRBV6-5
CDR3: CASSYSSPGFAYEQYF

J: TRBJ1-1
V: TRBV6-1
CDR3: CASSDNGLNTEAFF

J: TRBJ2-2
V: TRBV28
CDR3: CASSLSGLAGFPGELFF

J: TRBJ2-7
V: TRBV14
CDR3: CASSLRLGGGEQYF

J: TRBJ2-4
V: TRBV9
CDR3: CASSPPDGFRNIQYF

J: TRBJ2-7
V: TRBV20-1
CDR3: CSASPGTDTEQYF

J: TRBJ2-1
V: TRBV7-9
CDR3: CASSSSPNEQFF

J: TRBJ2-7
V: TRBV6-5
CDR3: CASSLSGHPTYEQYF

J: TRBJ1-1
V: TRBV7-8
CDR3: CASREQNTEAFF

J: TRBJ1-2
V: TRBV6-5
CDR3: CASSYSPGTGADGYTF

J: TRBJ1-4
V: TRBV7-9
CDR3: CASSTDGEKLFF

J: TRBJ2-1
V: TRBV24-1
CDR3: CATSGTPGQGYNEQFF

J: TRBJ1-1
V: TRBV27
CDR3: CASSSLFGTVEAFF

J: TRBJ2-1
V: TRBV27
CDR3: CASSLGGGEQFF

J: TRBJ1-1
V: TRBV5-1
CDR3: CASSLDPGMGNTEAFF